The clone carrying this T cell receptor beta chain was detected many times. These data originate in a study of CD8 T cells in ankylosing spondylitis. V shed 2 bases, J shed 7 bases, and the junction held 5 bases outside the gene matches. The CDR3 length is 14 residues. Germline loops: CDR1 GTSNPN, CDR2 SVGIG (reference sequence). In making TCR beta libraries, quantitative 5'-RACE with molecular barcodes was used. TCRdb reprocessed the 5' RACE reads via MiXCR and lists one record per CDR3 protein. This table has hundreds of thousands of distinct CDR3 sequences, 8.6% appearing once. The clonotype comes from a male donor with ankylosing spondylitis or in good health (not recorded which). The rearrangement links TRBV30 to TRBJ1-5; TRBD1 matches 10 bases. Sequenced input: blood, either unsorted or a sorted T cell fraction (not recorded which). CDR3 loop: CAWSLGQGTQPQHF. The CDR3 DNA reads TGTGCCTGGAGTCTGGGACAGGGGACACAGCCCCAGCATTTT.